This TCR beta chain was recovered during a study of vaccination and CD4 T cells after COVID-19. Study conclusions and caveats: There were relatively few convalescent patients studied, and there were no early post-infection timepoints. Among reactive clones from convalescent patients, a median roughly 88% appeared only post-vaccination. Spike mono-reactive clones accounted for 304 of the 307 vaccine-specific clones found in convalescent patients.

This CDR3 contains 13 residues. Germline V lookup: CDR1 DFQATT, CDR2 SNEGSKA (reference sequence). Trimming cost V 5 bases and J 5 bases; bases outside gene matches: 8. In TCRdb, the PCR reads were re-called with MiXCR into one record per CDR3 protein. The sample has approximately 23,000 distinct CDR3 sequences, 45% to 55% seen once; the top ten hold about 0.95%. As concerns this clonotype: What it recognizes is unknown.

This TCR derives from a human donor who had recovered from COVID-19. The sequencing used CD4+ T cells from blood, collected before SARS-CoV-2 vaccination. This rearrangement joins TRBV20-1 to TRBJ2-5; 7 bases are a match to TRBD2. The CDR3 region is CSARGLGGETQYF. The CDR3 DNA is TGCAGTGCTCGAGGACTAGGCGGGGAGACCCAGTACTTC.